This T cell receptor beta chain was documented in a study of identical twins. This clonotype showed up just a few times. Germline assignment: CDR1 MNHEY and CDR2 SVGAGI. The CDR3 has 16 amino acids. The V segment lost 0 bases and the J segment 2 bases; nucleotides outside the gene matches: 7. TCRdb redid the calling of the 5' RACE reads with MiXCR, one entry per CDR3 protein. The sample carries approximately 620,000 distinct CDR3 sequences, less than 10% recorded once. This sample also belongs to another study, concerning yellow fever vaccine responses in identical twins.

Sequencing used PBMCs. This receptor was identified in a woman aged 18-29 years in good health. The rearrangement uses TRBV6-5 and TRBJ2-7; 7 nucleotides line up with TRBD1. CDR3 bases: TGTGCCAGCAGTTACTCGTGGTCGCAGGGGGCCTACGAGCAGTACTTC. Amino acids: CASSYSWSQGAYEQYF.